This entry concerns a single TCR beta chain. One base away lies a much larger clone, so this may be a sequencing read error. A modified ARM-PCR protocol with three rounds of nested PCR amplified TCRbeta. In TCRdb, the multiplex PCR reads were re-called with MiXCR into one record per CDR3 protein. This sample has roughly 65,000 distinct CDR3 sequences, with 60% found just once. The sample comes from a study of tumor and adjacent non-tumor tissue in lung cancer. In the study overall: The cohort had 12 adenocarcinoma, a couple of squamous cell and 1 small cell patients.

The length of the CDR3 is 11 residues. Germline assignment: CDR1 DFQATT and CDR2 SNEGSKA (reference sequence). RNA was extracted from bulk tissue without any cell sorting. The clonotype was recovered from a man aged 45-65 years with non-small cell lung cancer. Input material: lung tumor tissue. The chain joins TRBV20-1 to TRBJ1-2; D not resolved. This CDR3 is CNVGRNYGYTF. The CDR3 bases are TGCAATGTCGGACGAAACTATGGCTACACCTTC.